The 29 T cell receptor beta chains listed next were all sequenced from one sample in a study of Ad26.COV2.S vaccination and SARS-CoV-2 variants. Profiled with immunoSEQ multiplex PCR; TCRdb holds only in-frame clones, not every one. Of about 180,000 clones listed, roughly nine tenths are singletons. The specimen was peripheral blood, collected after recovery from COVID-19. These receptor sequences come from a human donor who had recovered from COVID-19.

This chain joins TRBV28 and TRBJ1-2; TRBD1 might be the D (6 bases). This CDR3 spans 17 amino acids. Trimming took off 4 bases at V and 0 bases at J, with 18 bases between the two ends. Germline values: CDR1 MDHEN, CDR2 SYDVKM. The CDR3: CASSSRYREPTNYGYTF. Here the CDR3 DNA reads TGTGCCAGCAGTTCCCGTTACAGGGAGCCCACTAACTATGGCTACACCTTC.

The table lists this clone with a few counts. This chain connects TRBV21-1 to TRBJ2-7; whether TRBD1, the table's D call, matches the DNA was not checked. TRBV21-1 has pseudogene status. This CDR3 region has 14 residues. CDR3 nucleotides: TGTGCCAGCAGGCTCGCGGGGACAGACTACGAGCAGTACTTC. Its translation is CASRLAGTDYEQYF.

The V and J genes are TRBV11-2 and TRBJ2-1; D is uncertain. The germline V gene has CDR1 SGHAT and CDR2 FQNNGV. This CDR3 comprises 13 residues. V gave up 0 bases and J gave up 8 bases, with 8 bases separating them. DNA for the CDR3: TGTGCCAGCAGCTTAGATATGGGCGATGAGCAGTTCTTC. Translating gives CASSLDMGDEQFF.

Regarding this clone: This specimen includes other DNA sequences encoding the same CDR3. The genes are TRBV5-1 and TRBJ2-7; TRBD1 matches 12 bases. With V trimmed by 5 bases and J by 2 bases, 2 bases remained unmatched. CDR1 SGHRS and CDR2 YFSETQ come from the germline V gene. This CDR3 contains 14 residues. CDR3 sequence: CASSGTGGAYEQYF. The CDR3 DNA follows: TGCGCCAGCAGTGGGACAGGGGGCGCCTACGAGCAGTACTTC.

The rearrangement links TRBV19 to TRBJ2-1; 7 positions agree with TRBD2. CDR3 length equals 14 residues. Germline values: CDR1 LNHDA, CDR2 SQIVND (reference sequence). The V segment lost 4 bases and the J segment 10 bases; nucleotides outside the gene matches: 10. The CDR3 loop is CASSTTTSSPEQFF. CDR3 nucleotides: TGTGCCAGTAGTACCACGACTAGCAGCCCCGAGCAGTTCTTC.

The chain employs TRBV6-4 and TRBJ2-1; tentatively, D is TRBD2 (7 bases). The V end was cut by 3 bases, the J end by 11 bases, with 14 bases between. This CDR3 comprises 13 residues. Germline CDR1 MRHNA, CDR2 SNTAGT. The CDR3 protein is CASSDWGGAQQFF. For the CDR3, the DNA is TGTGCCAGCAGTGATTGGGGGGGCGCGCAGCAGTTCTTC.

On this clone itself: The identical CDR3 is also encoded by other nucleotide sequences in the sample. The V call is TRBV9, the J call TRBJ2-1, with TRBD1 as a possible D gene (5 bases). The V end lost 0 bases, the J end lost 7 bases, and 8 bases lay between the germline ends. The germline V gene has CDR1 SGDLS and CDR2 YYNGEE. This CDR3 contains 13 residues. The CDR3 DNA is TGTGCCAGCAGCGTAGGGGGCGTGAATGAGCAGTTCTTC. It translates to CASSVGGVNEQFF.

The chain uses TRBV11-1 and TRBJ1-1; D perhaps matches TRBD1 (5 bases). The CDR3 is 12 amino acids. V was shortened by 5 bases and J by 4 bases, with 8 bases between the two germline ends. Germline lookup yields CDR1 SGHAT and CDR2 FQDESV (reference sequence). The DNA for the CDR3 is TGTGCCAGCAGCCGGGGGGGCACTGAAGCTTTCTTT. This encodes CASSRGGTEAFF.

The chain is built from TRBV19 and TRBJ2-1, with D possibly matching TRBD2 (5 bases). CDR1 and CDR2 from the germline V gene are LNHDA and SQIVND (reference sequence). Trimming stripped 4 bases from V and 4 bases from J, with 17 bases between. The CDR3 length is 16 residues. CDR3 nucleotide sequence: TGTGCCAGTAGTAGACTGGCGAGGGCCGGTTACAATGAGCAGTTCTTC. This encodes CASSRLARAGYNEQFF. Variable domain in full (rest from reference TRBV19 and TRBJ2-1): DGGITQSPKYLFRKEGQNVTLSCEQNLNHDAMYWYRQDPGQGLRLIYYSQIVNDFQKGDIAEGYSVSREKKESFPLTVTSAQKNPTAFYLCASSRLARAGYNEQFFGPGTRLTVL.

V gene TRBV14 combines with J gene TRBJ2-7, with TRBD2 matching 7 bases. The J segment lost 4 bases and the V segment lost 1 base, leaving 10 bases of the junction unmatched. The CDR3 spans 16 residues. Germline lookup yields CDR1 SGHDN and CDR2 FVKESK. Here the CDR3 DNA reads TGTGCCAGCAGCCAAGGTTTGGGGGGAGCGGGGTACGAGCAGTACTTC. Protein: CASSQGLGGAGYEQYF. The full variable domain, completed using reference TRBV14 and TRBJ2-7, is EAGVTQFPSHSVIEKGQTVTLRCDPISGHDNLYWYRRVMGKEIKFLLHFVKESKQDESGMPNNRFLAERTGGTYSTLKVQPAELEDSGVYFCASSQGLGGAGYEQYFGPGTRLTVT.

This rearrangement joins TRBV10-1 to TRBJ1-1; 9 nucleotides match TRBD1. This CDR3 is 15 amino acids long. Germline assignment: CDR1 WNHNN and CDR2 SYGVQD (reference sequence). The V gene end was trimmed by 10 bases and the J gene end by 4 bases; junction bases not matched to a gene: 13. In DNA, the CDR3 is TGCGCCAACCACGACAGGGGGAATTCCTGCACTGAAGCTTTCTTT. It is translated as CANHDRGNSCTEAFF.

This chain uses TRBV28 with TRBJ1-3; TRBD1 might be the D (6 bases). This CDR3 region has 14 residues. The V gene lost 4 bases and the J gene lost 2 bases, with 9 bases spanning the gap. Germline lookup yields CDR1 MDHEN and CDR2 SYDVKM. CDR3 sequence reads: CASSSGAPGNTIYF. The CDR3 DNA reads as TGTGCCAGCAGTTCGGGGGCCCCTGGAAACACCATATATTTT.

The chain couples TRBV20-1 to TRBJ2-7, with D tentatively TRBD1 (5 bases). The CDR3 has 13 residues. Germline-derived CDR1 and CDR2 are DFQATT and SNEGSKA (reference sequence). V lost 3 bases to trimming and J lost 3 bases, with 12 bases between them. CDR3 in amino acids: CSASGQGFYEQYF. In DNA, the CDR3 is TGCAGTGCTAGTGGGCAGGGTTTCTACGAGCAGTACTTC.

This clone was seen a handful of times. The V and J genes are TRBV6-5 and TRBJ2-7; D is undetermined. V gave up 10 bases and J gave up 0 bases, with 10 bases separating them. CDR3 size: 12 residues. Germline V gene lookup returns CDR1 MNHEY and CDR2 SVGAGI. The CDR3 reads CATLGYSYEQYF. The CDR3 DNA reads as TGTGCCACGCTGGGCTACTCCTACGAGCAGTACTTC.

V usage is TRBV7-9 and J usage is TRBJ1-1; TRBD1 agrees at 9 bases. This CDR3 is 15 amino acids long. The germline V gene has CDR1 SEHNR and CDR2 FQNEAQ (reference sequence). V was pared by 5 bases and J by 1 base, with 5 bases of the junction left unmatched. CDR3 in amino acids: CASSVRQGENTEAFF. CDR3 sequence (DNA): TGTGCCAGCAGCGTACGACAGGGGGAGAACACTGAAGCTTTCTTT.

This chain uses TRBV19 with TRBJ2-7, with D perhaps matching TRBD1 (5 bases). The CDR3 has 15 amino acids. CDR1 is LNHDA and CDR2 is SQIVND in the germline V gene (reference sequence). Trimming left V 5 bases short and J 1 base short, with 15 bases between. The CDR3 loop is CASSQRDPGSYEQYF. CDR3 nucleotide sequence: TGTGCCAGTAGTCAACGCGACCCAGGGTCCTACGAGCAGTACTTC.

The chain uses TRBV3-1 (or the pseudogene TRBV3-2) and TRBJ2-7; D assignment may be TRBD1 or TRBD2 (5 bases each). The ends were cut back, 11 bases at V and 2 bases at J, with 19 bases in the middle. This CDR3 spans 14 amino acids. CDR1 LGHDT and CDR2 YNNKEL come from the germline V gene (reference sequence). CDR3 DNA sequence: TGTGCCGCTGGAGGATCGGGGCACCCCTACGAGCAGTACTTC. Amino acids: CAAGGSGHPYEQYF.

The chain recombines TRBV5-5 with TRBJ1-1; D not resolved. Trimming left V 4 bases short and J 4 bases short, with 17 bases between. Germline-derived CDR1 and CDR2 are SGHKS and YYEKEE (reference sequence). The length of the CDR3 is 15 residues. This CDR3 reads CASSRRRTASTEAFF. CDR3 DNA sequence: TGTGCCAGCAGCCGACGAAGGACTGCCTCCACTGAAGCTTTCTTT. The variable domain in full, with the rest retrieved from reference TRBV5-5 and TRBJ1-1, is DAGVTQSPTHLIKTRGQQVTLRCSPISGHKSVSWYQQVLGQGPQFIFQYYEKEERGRGNFPDRFSARQFPNYSSELNVNALLLGDSALYLCASSRRRTASTEAFFGQGTRLTVV.

This chain connects TRBV11-1 to TRBJ2-5; tentatively, D is TRBD1 (5 bases). The CDR3 has 14 residues. Germline V gene data show CDR1 as SGHAT and CDR2 as FQDESV (reference sequence). Trimming shortened V by 2 bases and J by 3 bases, and 10 bases separated the two germline ends. CDR3 loop: CASSLNFREETQYF. Written as DNA, the CDR3 is TGTGCCAGCAGCTTAAACTTCAGGGAAGAGACCCAGTACTTC.

The chain has TRBV6-6 and TRBJ2-2; possible D gene TRBD1, 6 bases. CDR3 size: 16 residues. Germline V lookup: CDR1 MNHNY, CDR2 SVGAGI (reference sequence). Trimming removed 2 bases from V and 6 bases from J, with 16 bases in between. CDR3 amino acids: CASSYHPTGKSGELFF. CDR3 nucleotides: TGTGCCAGCAGTTACCACCCCACAGGGAAATCCGGGGAGCTGTTTTTT.

This clone appeared a single time. The CDR3 DNA reads as TGTGCCAGCTCACCGGGACAGGGTGGCACCGGGGAGCTGTTTTTT. Translation gives CASSPGQGGTGELFF. The rearrangement joins TRBV3-1 (or the pseudogene TRBV3-2) to TRBJ2-2, with 9 bases that match TRBD1. With V trimmed by 8 bases and J by 4 bases, 8 bases remained unmatched. CDR1 is LGHDT, CDR2 YNNKEL, per germline (reference sequence). There are 15 residues in the CDR3.

The V gene is TRBV19, the J gene TRBJ2-7; TRBD2 aligns across 8 bases. V was clipped by 10 bases and J by 6 bases; unmatched bases: 5. The CDR3 contains 11 residues. Germline assignment: CDR1 LNHDA and CDR2 SQIVND (reference sequence). The CDR3 nucleotides are TGTGCCACCCGGGGGGGGGCCGAGCAGTACTTC. Encoded protein: CATRGGAEQYF. Full variable domain (outside the CDR3, taken from reference TRBV19 and TRBJ2-7): DGGITQSPKYLFRKEGQNVTLSCEQNLNHDAMYWYRQDPGQGLRLIYYSQIVNDFQKGDIAEGYSVSREKKESFPLTVTSAQKNPTAFYLCATRGGAEQYFGPGTRLTVT.

The chain recombines TRBV6-5 with TRBJ2-7, with D possibly TRBD2 on 5 matching bases. Germline V lookup: CDR1 MNHEY, CDR2 SVGAGI. Trimming took off 7 bases at V and 0 bases at J, with 13 bases between the two ends. This CDR3 is built from 14 residues. This CDR3 reads CASTEGGGSYEQYF. DNA of the CDR3: TGTGCCAGCACGGAAGGAGGCGGCTCCTACGAGCAGTACTTC.

Here the CDR3 reads CASSQTAGNYNEQFF. CDR3 in DNA: TGTGCCAGCAGCCAAACTGCGGGAAATTACAATGAGCAGTTCTTC. The rearrangement uses TRBV3-1 (or the pseudogene TRBV3-2) and TRBJ2-1, with a tentative D call TRBD2 (6 bases). The CDR3 runs to 15 residues. Germline assignment: CDR1 LGHDT and CDR2 YNNKEL (reference sequence). Deletions cut 2 bases from V and 4 bases from J, with 12 bases between.

V gene TRBV7-6 combines with J gene TRBJ1-5, with TRBD1 identical over 9 bases. Germline V gene lookup returns CDR1 SGHVS and CDR2 FNYEAQ. V lost 5 bases, J lost 4 bases, and 6 bases stayed unmatched. The CDR3 length is 15 residues. This chain's CDR3 is CASSLGTGRNQPQHF. The CDR3 DNA is TGTGCCAGCAGCCTAGGGACAGGGCGAAATCAGCCCCAGCATTTT.

The chain uses TRBV24-1 and TRBJ1-5, with 7 nucleotides matching TRBD1. V dropped 3 bases and J dropped 1; count of bases not matched to a gene: 14. Germline values: CDR1 KGHDR, CDR2 SFDVKD. This CDR3 spans 19 amino acids. The CDR3 is CATSDRRGQTRLSNQPQHF. The CDR3 DNA sequence: TGTGCCACCAGTGATAGGAGGGGACAGACTCGTTTAAGCAATCAGCCCCAGCATTTT.

The chain joins TRBV5-1 to TRBJ1-1; D unresolved. V gave up 4 bases and J gave up 0 bases, with 13 bases separating them. The germline V gene encodes CDR1 SGHRS and CDR2 YFSETQ. The CDR3 contains 15 residues. Here the CDR3 DNA reads TGCGCCAGCAGCCTGCAAGCGGGTATGAACACTGAAGCTTTCTTT. Its protein is CASSLQAGMNTEAFF.

J is TRBJ1-5 and V is TRBV6-4; D might be TRBD1 (6 bases). Germline values: CDR1 MRHNA, CDR2 SNTAGT. The CDR3 is made up of 11 amino acids. V lost 5 bases, J lost 10 bases, and 9 bases lay in between. The DNA for the CDR3 is TGTGCCAGCAGTACAGGGCATCCCCAGCATTTT. It translates to CASSTGHPQHF.

The sample holds one count of this clone. The chain links TRBV5-1 to TRBJ2-5; 7 nucleotides align to TRBD2. CDR3 length equals 17 residues. V shed 4 bases and J 0 bases; nucleotides not matched to a gene: 12. Looked up from germline, CDR1 is SGHRS and CDR2 is YFSETQ. CDR3 loop: CASSPAPGRTHQETQYF. The CDR3 nucleotides read TGCGCCAGCAGCCCCGCGCCCGGGAGGACCCACCAAGAGACCCAGTACTTC.